What follows is one T cell receptor (beta chain) and its context. The antigen is unknown. The PCR had 60 Vbeta and 13 Jbeta primers. Sequencing was performed with immunoSEQ multiplex PCR; in TCRdb, only in-frame clones are kept and a portion is missing. The sample consists of fewer than 80,000 clones, 75% of them appearing once. The sample originates from a study of cytomegalovirus exposure and HLA in healthy donors. Study conclusions and caveats: For most TCR beta V segments, an earlier analysis put the productive rate at about 87% or about 30% of the time. Fewer N-insertions than the roughly 700-donor mean were reportedly shown by an Asian-associated ancestry cluster in a later analysis.

Trimming stripped 0 bases from V and 4 bases from J, with 6 bases between. The CDR3 contains 13 residues. Germline V lookup: CDR1 SGHNT, CDR2 YENEEA. V and J are TRBV11-3 and TRBJ1-1, with D uncertain. What was sequenced was PBMCs. The sequence came from a woman aged 40 to 50 in good health and CMV-seropositive. This CDR3 reads CASSLDSGTEAFF. CDR3 coding DNA: TGTGCCAGCAGCTTAGATTCGGGCACTGAAGCTTTCTTT.